The rows below give T cell receptor beta chains drawn from one sample of a study of blood T cells in healthy people across ages. TCRdb independently ran MiXCR on the 5' RACE reads; one entry per CDR3 protein. This table holds around 800,000 distinct CDR3 sequences, 20% to 30% found once. These data were also filed under a second study, of T cells of mothers and their children.

The sample taken for sequencing was blood. The receptors here all came from a boy between 5 and 17 years old in good health. Both conserved end residues are part of each CDR3. Fields, in order: J gene, clone size, V gene, CDR3 length, D gene, CDR3 DNA, CDR3 protein. A D gene is named only where the DNA matches it firmly. Expanded clones are given a class, and other clones once, few, many or no size at all.

TRBJ1-1 NA TRBV19 15 NA TGTGCCAGTAGTCCTGACCTCACTGGTTACACTGAAGCTTTCTTT CASSPDLTGYTEAFF
TRBJ2-7 NA TRBV11-2 15 TRBD1 TGTGCCAGCAGCCTTTACCGGGACAGGCTCTACGAGCAGTACTTC CASSLYRDRLYEQYF
TRBJ2-5 NA TRBV12-3/TRBV12-4 13 NA TGTGCCAGCAGTTCTCTGGGTTCGGAGACCCAGTACTTC CASSSLGSETQYF
TRBJ1-1 few TRBV14 14 NA TGTGCCAGCAGCTCCCTTGGAGGTAGCACTGAAGCTTTCTTT CASSSLGGSTEAFF
TRBJ2-3 few TRBV3-1 12 NA TGTGCCAGCAGCCAAGCCCTAGCCACGCAGTATTTT CASSQALATQYF
TRBJ2-5 NA TRBV20-1 16 NA TGCAGTGCTAGAGATGTAGTTCGGAGCCACCAAGAGACCCAGTACTTC CSARDVVRSHQETQYF
TRBJ2-3 NA TRBV3-1 19 TRBD2 TGTGCCAGCAGCCAATGGGGTAGCGGGGCTCGCGCGGGGACAGATACGCAGTATTTT CASSQWGSGARAGTDTQYF
TRBJ2-2 NA TRBV7-2 15 NA TGTGCCAGCAGCGACCGACGGGCGAACACCGGGGAGCTGTTTTTT CASSDRRANTGELFF
TRBJ2-4 few TRBV12-3/TRBV12-4 13 NA TGTGCCAGCAGCTCAGGGGGGGTAAACATTCAGTACTTC CASSSGGVNIQYF
TRBJ2-5 many TRBV6-5 15 TRBD2 TGTGCCAGCAGTACGGGAGGGGCCTCGGAAGAGACCCAGTACTTC CASSTGGASEETQYF
TRBJ1-2 many TRBV12-3/TRBV12-4 14 TRBD1 TGTGCCAGCAGCTCGGGACAGGGGGACTATGGCTACACCTTC CASSSGQGDYGYTF
TRBJ2-3 NA TRBV15 16 TRBD2 TGTGCCACCTCAGGCGGGGGGGCTCGGGTCACAGATACGCAGTATTTT CATSGGGARVTDTQYF
TRBJ2-1 NA TRBV20-1 17 NA TGCAGTGCTAGAAAGTCGGACGACAGGTACTCCTACAATGAGCAGTTCTTC CSARKSDDRYSYNEQFF
TRBJ1-2 NA TRBV14 15 NA TGTGCCAGCAGCCAAAAGTCGGACGGACTCTATGGCTACACCTTC CASSQKSDGLYGYTF
TRBJ1-5 few TRBV5-5 17 NA TGTGCCAGCAGCTTAGGCCCGGGGCAGACTAGCAATCAGCCCCAGCATTTT CASSLGPGQTSNQPQHF
TRBJ1-4 NA TRBV15 15 NA TGTGCCACCAGCAGAGAAGTGGGATACAATGAAAAACTGTTTTTT CATSREVGYNEKLFF
TRBJ2-5 NA TRBV5-1 16 NA TGCGCCAGCAGCTTGGGACTGGGGGAAAGCCAAGAGACCCAGTACTTC CASSLGLGESQETQYF
TRBJ2-5 NA TRBV2 16 TRBD2 TGTGCCAGCACCACCTTCGCCCGGGGGGGCCAAGAGACCCAGTACTTC CASTTFARGGQETQYF
TRBJ2-7 once TRBV5-1 16 TRBD1 TGCGCCAGCAGCTTCGGTCGGGACAGGGTTAACTACGAGCAGTACTTC CASSFGRDRVNYEQYF
TRBJ2-7 NA TRBV20-1 15 TRBD2 TGCAGTGCTAGAGATATCGGGGGGAGCTCCTACGAGCAGTACTTC CSARDIGGSSYEQYF
TRBJ2-4 NA TRBV9 16 TRBD1 TGTGCCAGCAGCGAATGGGGGACAGGTGATGTGGGCATTCAGTACTTC CASSEWGTGDVGIQYF
TRBJ2-4 NA TRBV20-1 15 NA TGCAGTGCTAGAGTCGGAGGGACAGCGAAAAACATTCAGTACTTC CSARVGGTAKNIQYF
TRBJ2-7 few TRBV27 15 TRBD2 TGTGCCAGCAGTCCACCTAGCGGGGACTTCTACGAGCAGTACTTC CASSPPSGDFYEQYF
TRBJ2-7 NA TRBV12-3/TRBV12-4 16 NA TGTGCCAGCAGTCCCGGGGGCCGAGACACTAACTACGAGCAGTACTTC CASSPGGRDTNYEQYF
TRBJ2-7 NA TRBV7-9 17 NA TGTGCCAGCAGCTTAGAGAGGCAGGGAAGAAGGGCCTACGAGCAGTACTTC CASSLERQGRRAYEQYF
TRBJ2-1 NA TRBV5-1 16 NA TGCGCCAGCAGCCTGGAGAATGGAGCTTTGGGCCTTGAGCAGTTCTTC CASSLENGALGLEQFF
TRBJ2-7 once TRBV20-1 13 TRBD2 TGCAGTGCTAGACTAGCGGTTTCCTACGAGCAGTACTTC CSARLAVSYEQYF
TRBJ2-1 NA TRBV28 15 NA TGTGCCAGCAGTTTTTCGGGGGCCGGGGTCAATGAGCAGTTCTTC CASSFSGAGVNEQFF